A single sample gave rise to the 23 T cell receptor beta chains below, sequenced in a study of control samples from healthy donors and cancer patients (dated by TCRdb to 2020 to 2022). The method behind the library was the immunoSEQ multiplex PCR assay. What TCRdb holds here is the immuneACCESS table cut down to in-frame rearrangements. Part of the clones is not present; checked against another copy, under half of the missing clones reflect an unresolved V gene, and the others are unexplained. Here the sample has 150,000 to 180,000 clones; over 90% occur a single time. 2% to 2.5% of the sample is taken by the ten largest. The sample consisted of blood. Every receptor here comes from a man in his fifties in good health.

The rearrangement links TRBV2 to TRBJ1-5, with D uncertain. The CDR3 length is 13 residues. Germline loops: CDR1 SNHLY, CDR2 FYNNEI. V gave up 7 bases and J gave up 6 bases, with 13 bases separating them. The CDR3 spells CASTWTWGQPQHF. Written as DNA, the CDR3 is TGTGCCAGCACATGGACGTGGGGTCAGCCCCAGCATTTT. The entire variable domain, with the rest obtained from reference TRBV2 and TRBJ1-5, is as follows: EPEVTQTPSHQVTQMGQEVILRCVPISNHLYFYWYRQILGQKVEFLVSFYNNEISEKSEIFDDQFSVERPDGSNFTLKIRSTKLEDSAMYFCASTWTWGQPQHFGDGTRLSIL.

J is TRBJ1-6 and V is TRBV11-3; weak D call: TRBD1 (5 bases). Germline V CDR1 and CDR2: SGHNT, YENEEA. The germline V and J ends were trimmed by 5 bases and 7 bases, with 9 bases remaining between them. The length of the CDR3 is 13 residues. The CDR3 spells CASSPGGNSPLHF. In DNA, the CDR3 is TGTGCCAGCAGCCCGGGGGGGAATTCACCCCTCCACTTT.

The table lists this clone with a few counts. The V and J genes are TRBV5-4 and TRBJ2-2; 9 nucleotides match TRBD2. The V gene's germline CDR1 is SGHNT and CDR2 YYREEE (reference sequence). V trimming: 6 bases; J trimming: 4 bases; junction bases outside the gene matches: 16. The CDR3 runs to 18 residues. CDR3 residues: CASTSPGGRASVTGELFF. The DNA for the CDR3 is TGTGCCAGCACCTCTCCCGGCGGGAGGGCCTCGGTCACCGGGGAGCTGTTTTTT.

This sequence joins TRBV19 and TRBJ2-1; TRBD2 might be the D (5 bases). This CDR3 is built from 13 residues. Germline V lookup: CDR1 LNHDA, CDR2 SQIVND (reference sequence). The V and J ends lost 6 bases and 4 bases respectively, with 10 bases between them. This CDR3 is CASRRVGYNEQFF. The CDR3 nucleotides are TGTGCCAGTAGGCGGGTGGGGTACAATGAGCAGTTCTTC.

The rearrangement links TRBV5-1 to TRBJ2-3; D not certain. In germline, CDR1 is SGHRS, CDR2 YFSETQ. The length of the CDR3 is 15 residues. V shed 0 bases and J shed 0 bases, with 8 bases lying between them. The CDR3 region is CASSLVELSTDTQYF. CDR3 coding DNA: TGCGCCAGCAGCTTGGTGGAGCTGAGCACAGATACGCAGTATTTT.

The chain joins TRBV3-1 (or the pseudogene TRBV3-2) to TRBJ2-3, with 13 bases lining up with TRBD2. The CDR3 runs 16 residues. The V segment lost 3 bases and the J segment 6 bases; nucleotides outside the gene matches: 6. Germline loops: CDR1 LGHDT, CDR2 YNNKEL (reference sequence). The CDR3 DNA reads as TGTGCCAGCAGCCACGCCGGGACTAGCGGGATGGATACGCAGTATTTT. It translates to CASSHAGTSGMDTQYF.

This sequence joins TRBV11-2 and TRBJ2-3; 10 nucleotides line up with TRBD2. Germline trimming cut 6 bases from V and 0 bases from J; bases unmatched to any gene: 6. The CDR3 is 16 amino acids. The germline V gene encodes CDR1 SGHAT and CDR2 FQNNGV. The chain's CDR3 is CASRAGTSASTDTQYF. The CDR3 coding sequence is TGTGCCAGCAGAGCCGGGACTAGCGCTAGCACAGATACGCAGTATTTT.

This clone occurred a few times. The V call is TRBV24-1, the J call TRBJ2-2, with D perhaps matching TRBD1 (5 bases). The length of the CDR3 is 14 residues. CDR1 is KGHDR, CDR2 SFDVKD, per germline. V dropped 6 bases and J dropped 5 bases, with 12 bases sitting between them. CDR3 coding DNA: TGTGCCACCAGTAAGGCAGGGCGGACCGGGGAGCTGTTTTTT. As protein: CATSKAGRTGELFF.

The count of this clone is one. J is TRBJ1-6 and V is TRBV28; 10 bases match TRBD1. This CDR3 has 15 amino acids. The ends lost 6 bases at V and 10 bases at J; junction bases unmatched: 9. The V gene's germline CDR1 is MDHEN and CDR2 SYDVKM. This chain's CDR3 is CASRGTGTGESPLHF. CDR3 in DNA: TGTGCCAGCAGGGGAACCGGGACAGGGGAATCACCCCTCCACTTT.

This chain links TRBV24-1 with TRBJ2-1; D not certain. V was clipped by 5 bases and J by 5 bases, with 18 bases between them. The CDR3 extends over 16 amino acids. CDR1 KGHDR and CDR2 SFDVKD come from the germline V gene. The CDR3 reads CATSGSITQSNNEQFF. CDR3 nucleotide sequence: TGTGCCACCAGTGGGTCCATTACCCAATCTAACAATGAGCAGTTCTTC.

The V gene is TRBV28, the J gene TRBJ1-2, with 8 positions matching TRBD1. CDR1 is MDHEN, CDR2 SYDVKM, per germline. This CDR3 is built from 13 residues. Trimming at V came to 3 bases and at J to 8 bases, leaving 5 bases not matched to a gene. The CDR3 spells CASSFSGGRGYTF. DNA of the CDR3: TGTGCCAGCAGTTTTTCAGGGGGCCGAGGCTACACCTTC.

The J gene is TRBJ1-1, the V gene TRBV5-1; no clear D. The CDR3 contains 14 residues. V gave up 1 base and J gave up 1 base, with 8 bases separating them. CDR1 is SGHRS, CDR2 YFSETQ, per germline. The CDR3 here is CASSLKVQNTEAFF. The CDR3 nucleotides are TGCGCCAGCAGCTTGAAAGTTCAGAACACTGAAGCTTTCTTT.

CDR3 amino acids: CASGTETLSGANVLTF. The CDR3 DNA sequence: TGTGCCAGCGGCACAGAGACGCTCTCTGGGGCCAACGTCCTGACTTTC. The chain uses TRBV5-4 and TRBJ2-6; D uncertain. Germline V CDR1 and CDR2: SGHNT, YYREEE (reference sequence). V lost 7 bases to trimming and J lost 0 bases, with 14 bases between them. The CDR3 has 16 amino acids.

This chain joins TRBV30 and TRBJ2-7; no reliable D call. The CDR3 totals 14 residues. The V gene lost 3 bases and the J gene lost 6 bases, with 18 bases spanning the gap. Germline V gene data show CDR1 as GTSNPN and CDR2 as SVGIG (reference sequence). The CDR3 coding sequence is TGTGCCTGGAGGGCTATAGGAGCAGTCCCCGAGCAGTACTTC. It encodes CAWRAIGAVPEQYF.

The genes are TRBV9 and TRBJ1-3; weak D call: TRBD1 (5 bases). V lost 0 bases and J 0 bases, leaving 13 bases between the germline ends. CDR1 is SGDLS and CDR2 is YYNGEE in the germline V gene. The CDR3 is made up of 17 amino acids. CDR3 residues: CASSVEDIISSGNTIYF. The CDR3 DNA is TGTGCCAGCAGCGTAGAGGACATCATCAGCTCTGGAAACACCATATATTTT.

The rearrangement links TRBV14 to TRBJ1-1; D perhaps matches TRBD1 (6 bases). The CDR3 is 15 amino acids. Between the trimmed V and J ends, which lost 4 bases and 5 bases, there was a span of 17 bases. Germline V lookup: CDR1 SGHDN, CDR2 FVKESK. The CDR3 DNA sequence: TGTGCCAGCAGCCTTCAATTTAGTCAGGGGACTGAAGCTTTCTTT. Amino acid sequence: CASSLQFSQGTEAFF. Based on the CDR3 plus reference TRBV14 and TRBJ1-1, the full variable domain is EAGVTQFPSHSVIEKGQTVTLRCDPISGHDNLYWYRRVMGKEIKFLLHFVKESKQDESGMPNNRFLAERTGGTYSTLKVQPAELEDSGVYFCASSLQFSQGTEAFFGQGTRLTVV.

Worth noting for this clone: This specimen includes other DNA sequences encoding the same CDR3. The genes are TRBV11-2 and TRBJ1-1; no reliable D call. Trimming pared 1 base from V and 3 bases from J, leaving 6 bases between. The CDR3 contains 13 residues. Germline CDR1 is SGHAT and CDR2 is FQNNGV. CDR3 sequence (DNA): TGTGCCAGCAGCTTAGTCCCGGACACTGAAGCTTTCTTT. Protein product: CASSLVPDTEAFF.

This sequence joins TRBV3-1 (or the pseudogene TRBV3-2) and TRBJ2-1, with 12 positions matching TRBD2. Trimming removed 3 bases from V and 7 bases from J; junction bases left unmatched: 4. Germline assignment: CDR1 LGHDT and CDR2 YNNKEL (reference sequence). The CDR3 consists of 15 residues. As DNA, the CDR3 is TGTGCCAGCAGCCACTCGACTAGCGGGAGAAATGAGCAGTTCTTC. It translates to CASSHSTSGRNEQFF.

CDR3 sequence (DNA): TGTGCCAGCAGCCAAGGTCTGGGACTAGTTCCCTACGAGCAGTACTTC. Residues: CASSQGLGLVPYEQYF. The chain links TRBV27 to TRBJ2-7, with 8 positions matching TRBD2. Per the germline V gene, CDR1 is MNHEY and CDR2 is SMNVEV (reference sequence). The V segment lost 6 bases and the J segment 2 bases; nucleotides outside the gene matches: 12. The CDR3 length is 16 residues.

The chain is built from TRBV7-9 and TRBJ2-7, with D possibly matching TRBD1 (6 bases). The V end was cut by 1 base, the J end by 5 bases, with 15 bases between. CDR1 and CDR2 from the germline V gene are SEHNR and FQNEAQ (reference sequence). This CDR3 has 15 amino acids. The CDR3 sequence is CASSLDSGGFNEQYF. The CDR3 region has the DNA TGTGCCAGCAGCTTAGATTCTGGGGGCTTCAACGAGCAGTACTTC. Based on the CDR3 plus reference TRBV7-9 and TRBJ2-7, the full variable domain is DTGVSQNPRHKITKRGQNVTFRCDPISEHNRLYWYRQTLGQGPEFLTYFQNEAQLEKSRLLSDRFSAERPKGSFSTLEIQRTEQGDSAMYLCASSLDSGGFNEQYFGPGTRLTVT.

This chain uses TRBV30 with TRBJ1-5; TRBD1 aligns across 7 bases. CDR3 length: 16 amino acids. CDR1 is GTSNPN and CDR2 is SVGIG in the germline V gene (reference sequence). Trimming took 2 bases from V and 4 from J; bases not matched to a gene: 11. DNA for the CDR3: TGTGCCTGGAGTCCTGACAGGGCTTCGATTAATCAGCCCCAGCATTTT. Its protein product is CAWSPDRASINQPQHF.

The chain recombines TRBV28 with TRBJ2-5; D gene uncertain. Trimming took 6 bases from V and 1 from J, leaving 9 bases between them. CDR1 and CDR2 from the germline V gene are MDHEN and SYDVKM. The length of the CDR3 is 13 residues. DNA for the CDR3: TGTGCCAGCAGCCCCCGACCCCAAGAGACCCAGTACTTC. This sequence encodes CASSPRPQETQYF.

The chain employs TRBV6-6 and TRBJ2-1, with D perhaps TRBD2 (5 bases). The V end lost 0 bases, the J end lost 8 bases, and 8 bases lay between the germline ends. This CDR3 spans 13 amino acids. The germline V gene has CDR1 MNHNY and CDR2 SVGAGI (reference sequence). The chain's CDR3 is CASSYSRGYEQFF. The CDR3 DNA sequence: TGTGCCAGCAGTTACTCTCGGGGATATGAGCAGTTCTTC.